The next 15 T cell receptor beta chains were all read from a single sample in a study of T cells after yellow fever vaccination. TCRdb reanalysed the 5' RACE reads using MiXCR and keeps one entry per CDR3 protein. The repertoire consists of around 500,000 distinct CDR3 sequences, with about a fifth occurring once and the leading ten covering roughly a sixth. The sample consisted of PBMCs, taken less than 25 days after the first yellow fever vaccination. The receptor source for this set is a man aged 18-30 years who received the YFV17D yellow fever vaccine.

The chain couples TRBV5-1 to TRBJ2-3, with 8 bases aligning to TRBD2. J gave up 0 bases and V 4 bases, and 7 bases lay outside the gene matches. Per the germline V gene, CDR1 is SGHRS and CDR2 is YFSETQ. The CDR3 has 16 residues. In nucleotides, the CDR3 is TGCGCCAGCAGCGACCCTAGCGGGTCTAGCACAGATACGCAGTATTTT. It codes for CASSDPSGSSTDTQYF.

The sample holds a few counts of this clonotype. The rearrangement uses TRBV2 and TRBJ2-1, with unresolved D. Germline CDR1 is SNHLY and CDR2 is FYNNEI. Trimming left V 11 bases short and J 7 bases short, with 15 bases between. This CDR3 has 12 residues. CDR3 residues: CARTLPGNEQFF. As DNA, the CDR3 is TGTGCCCGCACCCTACCCGGGAATGAGCAGTTCTTC.

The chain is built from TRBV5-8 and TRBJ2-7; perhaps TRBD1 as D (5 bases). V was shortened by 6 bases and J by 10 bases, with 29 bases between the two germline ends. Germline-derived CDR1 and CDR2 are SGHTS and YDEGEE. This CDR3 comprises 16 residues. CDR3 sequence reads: CASTDDIGRGTYGQYF. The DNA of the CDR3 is TGTGCCAGCACCGACGACATAGGTAGGGGTACCTATGGTCAGTACTTC.

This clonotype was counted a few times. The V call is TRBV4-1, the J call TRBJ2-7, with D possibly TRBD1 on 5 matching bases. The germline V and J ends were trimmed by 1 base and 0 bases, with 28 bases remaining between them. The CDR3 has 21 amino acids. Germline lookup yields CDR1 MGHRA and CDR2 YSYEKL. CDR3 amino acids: CASSQASFDLIRDPSSYEQYF. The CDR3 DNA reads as TGCGCCAGCAGCCAAGCCTCCTTTGACCTAATCAGGGATCCAAGCTCCTACGAGCAGTACTTC.

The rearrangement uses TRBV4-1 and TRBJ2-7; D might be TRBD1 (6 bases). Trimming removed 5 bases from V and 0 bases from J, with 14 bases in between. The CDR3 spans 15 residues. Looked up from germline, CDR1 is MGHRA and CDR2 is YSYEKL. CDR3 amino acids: CASSSGQGPSYEQYF. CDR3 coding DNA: TGCGCCAGCAGCTCAGGGCAGGGGCCCTCCTACGAGCAGTACTTC.

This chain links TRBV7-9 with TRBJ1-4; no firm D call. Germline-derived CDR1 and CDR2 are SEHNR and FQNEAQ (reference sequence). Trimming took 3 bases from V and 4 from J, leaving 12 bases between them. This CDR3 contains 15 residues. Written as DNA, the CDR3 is TGTGCCAGCAGCTTTGACTCTCCTGTTAATGAAAAACTGTTTTTT. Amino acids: CASSFDSPVNEKLFF.

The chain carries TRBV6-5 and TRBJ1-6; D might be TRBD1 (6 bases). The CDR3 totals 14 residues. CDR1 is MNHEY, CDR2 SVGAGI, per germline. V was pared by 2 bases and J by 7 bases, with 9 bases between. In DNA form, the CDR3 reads TGTGCCAGCAGTTACGGGGGGACAAATTCACCCCTCCACTTT. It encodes CASSYGGTNSPLHF.

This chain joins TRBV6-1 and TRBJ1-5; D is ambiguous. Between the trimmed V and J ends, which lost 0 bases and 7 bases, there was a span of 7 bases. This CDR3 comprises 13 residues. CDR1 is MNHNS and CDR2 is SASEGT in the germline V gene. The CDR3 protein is CASSEALGQPQHF. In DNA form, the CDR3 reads TGTGCCAGCAGTGAAGCTCTAGGGCAGCCCCAGCATTTT.

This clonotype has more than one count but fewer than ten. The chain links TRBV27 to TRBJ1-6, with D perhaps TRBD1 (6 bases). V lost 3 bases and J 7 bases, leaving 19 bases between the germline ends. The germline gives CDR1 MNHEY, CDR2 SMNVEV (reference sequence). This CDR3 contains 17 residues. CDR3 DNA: TGTGCCAGCAGTTTTAACACGGGGGCAGGTTACAATTCACCCCTCCACTTT. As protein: CASSFNTGAGYNSPLHF.

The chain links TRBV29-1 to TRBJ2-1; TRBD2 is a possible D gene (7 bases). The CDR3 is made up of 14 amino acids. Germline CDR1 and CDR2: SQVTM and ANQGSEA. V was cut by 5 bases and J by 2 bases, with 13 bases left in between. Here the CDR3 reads CSVRRGPPYNEQFF. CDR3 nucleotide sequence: TGCAGCGTTCGGCGGGGGCCCCCCTACAATGAGCAGTTCTTC.

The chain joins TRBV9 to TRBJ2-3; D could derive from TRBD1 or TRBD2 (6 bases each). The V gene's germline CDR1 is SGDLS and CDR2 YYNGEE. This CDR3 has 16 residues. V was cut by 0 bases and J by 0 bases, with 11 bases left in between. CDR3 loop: CASSVEGEESTDTQYF. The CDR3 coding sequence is TGTGCCAGCAGCGTAGAGGGGGAGGAGAGCACAGATACGCAGTATTTT.

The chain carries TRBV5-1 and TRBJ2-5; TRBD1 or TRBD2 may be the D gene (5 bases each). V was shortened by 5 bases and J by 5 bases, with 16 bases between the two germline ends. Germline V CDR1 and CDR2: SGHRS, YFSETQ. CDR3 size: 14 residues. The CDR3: CASRQTTWGETQYF. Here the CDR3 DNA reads TGCGCCAGCAGACAGACTACCTGGGGGGAGACCCAGTACTTC.

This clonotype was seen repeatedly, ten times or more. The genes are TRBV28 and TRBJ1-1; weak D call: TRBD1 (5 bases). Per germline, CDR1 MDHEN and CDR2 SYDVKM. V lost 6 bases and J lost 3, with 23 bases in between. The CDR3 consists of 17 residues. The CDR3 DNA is TGTGCCAGCAGCCGAACCCGATGGGGGAGTGGAGACACTGAAGCTTTCTTT. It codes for CASSRTRWGSGDTEAFF. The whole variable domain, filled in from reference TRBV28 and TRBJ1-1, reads DVKVTQSSRYLVKRTGEKVFLECVQDMDHENMFWYRQDPGLGLRLIYFSYDVKMKEKGDIPEGYSVSREKKERFSLILESASTNQTSMYLCASSRTRWGSGDTEAFFGQGTRLTVV.

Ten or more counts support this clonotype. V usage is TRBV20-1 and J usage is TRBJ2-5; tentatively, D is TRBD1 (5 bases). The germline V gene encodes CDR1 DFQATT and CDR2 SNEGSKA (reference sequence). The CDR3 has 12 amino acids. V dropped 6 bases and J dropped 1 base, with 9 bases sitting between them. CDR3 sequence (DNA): TGCAGTGCATCCAGGGCCCAAGAGACCCAGTACTTC. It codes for CSASRAQETQYF.

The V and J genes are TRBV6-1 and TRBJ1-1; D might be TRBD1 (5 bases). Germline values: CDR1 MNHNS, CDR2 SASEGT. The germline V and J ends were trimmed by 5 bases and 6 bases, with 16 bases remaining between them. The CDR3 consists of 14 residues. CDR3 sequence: CASSPGRTGAEAFF. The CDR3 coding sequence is TGTGCCAGCAGTCCGGGACGGACTGGGGCTGAAGCTTTCTTT.